A single sample is the source of the 26 T cell receptor beta chains below, sequenced in a study of OX40 agonist ivuxolimab in advanced cancers. The library relied on the immunoSEQ multiplex PCR assay. Here the immuneACCESS table is served through TCRdb, limited to in-frame sequences with V and J called. Missing clones are a known gap in these copies; in checked studies unresolved V genes cover under half, and the rest lacks a known reason. The sample table holds 75,000 to 100,000 clones, of which over 75% were seen once. Together, the top ten hold roughly 2.1% of the sample. The source was CD4+ or CD8+ T cells sorted from blood, collected in a trial of the OX40 agonist ivuxolimab. These receptors were collected from an adult with an advanced solid tumor such as melanoma, head and neck, liver or kidney cancer.

V is TRBV7-9 and J is TRBJ2-7; perhaps TRBD1 as D (6 bases). The CDR3 extends over 14 amino acids. V shed 6 bases and J shed 6 bases, with 18 bases lying between them. CDR1 and CDR2 (germline): SEHNR, FQNEAQ (reference sequence). The CDR3 region is CASRPGESRGEQYF. The CDR3 DNA is TGTGCCAGCAGGCCTGGAGAGTCCAGGGGCGAGCAGTACTTC.

The chain links TRBV7-8 to TRBJ1-5, with D tentatively TRBD1 (6 bases). Trimming shortened V by 5 bases and J by 5 bases, and 13 bases separated the two germline ends. CDR3 size: 14 residues. Germline CDR1 reads SGHVS; CDR2 reads FQNEAQ. CDR3: CASSLTGNDQPQHF. CDR3 coding DNA: TGTGCCAGCAGCCTCACAGGGAATGATCAGCCCCAGCATTTT.

The chain is built from TRBV5-1 and TRBJ2-2; 7 positions agree with TRBD2. CDR1 SGHRS and CDR2 YFSETQ come from the germline V gene. V was clipped by 0 bases and J by 1 base; unmatched bases: 3. This CDR3 has 16 amino acids. In DNA, the CDR3 is TGCGCCAGCAGCTTGGCTAGCGGTTTGAACACCGGGGAGCTGTTTTTT. Its protein is CASSLASGLNTGELFF. The whole variable domain, filled in from reference TRBV5-1 and TRBJ2-2, reads KAGVTQTPRYLIKTRGQQVTLSCSPISGHRSVSWYQQTPGQGLQFLFEYFSETQRNKGNFPGRFSGRQFSNSRSEMNVSTLELGDSALYLCASSLASGLNTGELFFGEGSRLTVL.

The rearrangement links TRBV11-2 to TRBJ2-7, with 7 bases matching TRBD2. CDR3 length equals 15 residues. After removal of 0 bases from V and 1 base from J, the junction contained 3 bases not matched to a gene. Germline CDR1 and CDR2: SGHAT and FQNNGV. CDR3 in amino acids: CASSLDLAVSYEQYF. The CDR3 DNA reads TGTGCCAGCAGCTTAGATCTAGCGGTGTCCTACGAGCAGTACTTC. The variable domain in full, completed from reference TRBV11-2 and TRBJ2-7, reads EAGVAQSPRYKIIEKRQSVAFWCNPISGHATLYWYQQILGQGPKLLIQFQNNGVVDDSQLPKDRFSAERLKGVDSTLKIQPAKLEDSAVYLCASSLDLAVSYEQYFGPGTRLTVT.

The chain employs TRBV6-1 and TRBJ1-4; TRBD1 is a possible D gene (6 bases). Germline V gene sequence: CDR1 MNHNS, CDR2 SASEGT. V dropped 7 bases and J dropped 8 bases, with 14 bases sitting between them. This CDR3 has 13 amino acids. CDR3 sequence reads: CASKSGVREKLFF. In DNA, the CDR3 is TGTGCCAGCAAGTCAGGGGTTCGCGAAAAACTGTTTTTT.

V is TRBV5-3 and J is TRBJ1-1; D is ambiguous. TRBV5-3 is classed as an ORF, of uncertain function. This CDR3 region has 14 residues. Trimming took off 0 bases at V and 1 base at J, with 7 bases between the two ends. Here the CDR3 reads CARSLGRPNTEAFF. The CDR3 region has the DNA TGTGCCAGAAGCTTGGGCAGGCCGAACACTGAAGCTTTCTTT.

This chain uses TRBV9 with TRBJ2-2, with 11 nucleotides matching TRBD2. CDR3 size: 15 residues. V gave up 4 bases and J gave up 10 bases; unmatched junction bases: 9. Germline CDR1 is SGDLS and CDR2 is YYNGEE. This CDR3 reads CASSRTSGFQPELFF. The DNA of the CDR3 is TGTGCCAGCAGCAGGACTAGCGGGTTCCAACCGGAGCTGTTTTTT.

CDR3 sequence reads: CASSVDFSGETQYF. The CDR3 DNA reads TGTGCCAGCAGCGTAGATTTTAGCGGGGAGACCCAGTACTTC. This chain links TRBV9 with TRBJ2-5, with 7 positions matching TRBD2. The CDR3 has 14 residues. The V gene's germline CDR1 is SGDLS and CDR2 YYNGEE. The J segment lost 5 bases and the V segment lost 0 bases, leaving 4 bases of the junction unmatched.

CDR3 DNA: TGTGCCAGCAGCTTACAGGGTGACTATGGCTACACCTTC. The encoded protein is CASSLQGDYGYTF. This rearrangement joins TRBV7-9 to TRBJ1-2; the D gene is possibly TRBD1 (5 bases). The V end was cut by 2 bases, the J end by 3 bases, with 7 bases between. The CDR3 loop spans 13 amino acids. Germline CDR1 and CDR2: SEHNR and FQNEAQ (reference sequence). Looking up the rest from reference TRBV7-9 and TRBJ1-2 gives the full variable domain: DTGVSQNPRHKITKRGQNVTFRCDPISEHNRLYWYRQTLGQGPEFLTYFQNEAQLEKSRLLSDRFSAERPKGSFSTLEIQRTEQGDSAMYLCASSLQGDYGYTFGSGTRLTVV.

The V gene is TRBV19, the J gene TRBJ2-3; 10 bases match TRBD2. This CDR3 comprises 16 residues. After removal of 4 bases from V and 0 bases from J, the junction contained 4 bases not matched to a gene. Germline V gene sequence: CDR1 LNHDA, CDR2 SQIVND (reference sequence). In nucleotides, the CDR3 is TGTGCCAGTAGTAGCCAACTAGCGGGAAGCACAGATACGCAGTATTTT. It specifies CASSSQLAGSTDTQYF. The complete variable domain, with remaining parts taken from reference TRBV19 and TRBJ2-3, reads DGGITQSPKYLFRKEGQNVTLSCEQNLNHDAMYWYRQDPGQGLRLIYYSQIVNDFQKGDIAEGYSVSREKKESFPLTVTSAQKNPTAFYLCASSSQLAGSTDTQYFGPGTRLTVL.

The rearrangement links TRBV11-3 to TRBJ2-1; 11 nucleotides match TRBD2. Germline V lookup: CDR1 SGHNT, CDR2 YENEEA. There are 16 residues in the CDR3. J gave up 6 bases and V 5 bases, and 9 bases lay outside the gene matches. DNA of the CDR3: TGTGCCAGCAGCACGCCCGGGACTAGCGGTAGCAATGAGCAGTTCTTC. Translated: CASSTPGTSGSNEQFF.

The J gene is TRBJ2-5, the V gene TRBV28, with 7 bases that match TRBD2. Trimming at V came to 6 bases and at J to 5 bases, leaving 6 bases not matched to a gene. Germline lookup yields CDR1 MDHEN and CDR2 SYDVKM. This CDR3 is built from 13 residues. The CDR3 bases are TGTGCCAGCAGCTCGGGAGGCCGGGAGACCCAGTACTTC. Protein product: CASSSGGRETQYF.

The J gene is TRBJ2-1, the V gene TRBV19, with D perhaps TRBD2 (5 bases). From germline, CDR1 is LNHDA and CDR2 SQIVND (reference sequence). The ends were cut back, 7 bases at V and 5 bases at J, with 9 bases in the middle. The CDR3 covers 12 residues. CDR3 DNA sequence: TGTGCCAGTACTGGGGAGAACAATGAGCAGTTCTTC. Translating it yields CASTGENNEQFF.

The rearrangement links TRBV19 to TRBJ1-5; D call uncertain. CDR3 length: 14 amino acids. V dropped 2 bases and J dropped 6 bases, with 11 bases sitting between them. Germline values: CDR1 LNHDA, CDR2 SQIVND (reference sequence). This chain's CDR3 is CASSIMGFGQPQHF. CDR3 nucleotides: TGTGCCAGTAGTATAATGGGATTCGGTCAGCCCCAGCATTTT.

This clone was detected only once. The chain employs TRBV9 and TRBJ2-1; 7 bases align to TRBD2. After removal of 2 bases from V and 2 bases from J, the junction contained 4 bases not matched to a gene. The CDR3 has 15 residues. Germline V lookup: CDR1 SGDLS, CDR2 YYNGEE. The CDR3 DNA is TGTGCCAGCAGCGTGGCCGGGACTACCTACAATGAGCAGTTCTTC. It translates to CASSVAGTTYNEQFF.

The sample holds one count of this clone. The chain joins TRBV11-2 to TRBJ1-1; maybe TRBD1 (5 bases). The CDR3 sequence is 14 residues long. V gave up 1 base and J gave up 4 bases, with 10 bases separating them. The germline CDR1 and CDR2 sequences are SGHAT and FQNNGV. CDR3 DNA sequence: TGTGCCAGCAGCTTAGGGGGGGTGACCACTGAAGCTTTCTTT. It yields the protein CASSLGGVTTEAFF.

V usage is TRBV9 and J usage is TRBJ2-7, with TRBD1 matching 8 bases. CDR1 SGDLS and CDR2 YYNGEE come from the germline V gene. The CDR3 runs to 14 residues. V shed 4 bases and J 2 bases; nucleotides not matched to a gene: 5. In nucleotides, the CDR3 is TGTGCCAGCAGCCCCCGGACAGGGCCCTACGAGCAGTACTTC. Amino acids: CASSPRTGPYEQYF.

The J gene is TRBJ2-3, the V gene TRBV6-1; a possible D gene is TRBD2 (6 bases). Looked up from germline, CDR1 is MNHNS and CDR2 is SASEGT. V lost 7 bases and J 3 bases, leaving 17 bases between the germline ends. The length of the CDR3 is 15 residues. CDR3 loop: CASKTGSGGTDTQYF. CDR3 DNA sequence: TGTGCCAGCAAAACGGGATCCGGGGGAACAGATACGCAGTATTTT.

This chain joins TRBV5-4 and TRBJ2-5; no reliable D call. The J call may be in error: the DNA end matches TRBJ2-7 better. Germline CDR1 is SGHNT and CDR2 is YYREEE (reference sequence). CDR3 size: 16 residues. The CDR3 reads CASSLGERALTYEQYF. DNA for the CDR3: TGTGCCAGCAGCTTGGGGGAAAGGGCTTTGACCTACGAGCAGTACTTC.

Points on this clone: A read error may account for a junction end that differs from germline. The J gene is TRBJ2-1, the V gene TRBV5-1; 9 nucleotides line up with TRBD1. The CDR3 runs 17 residues. Germline V CDR1 and CDR2: SGHRS, YFSETQ. In DNA form, the CDR3 reads TGCGCCAGCAACTTGGGGGCCGGGACAGGGTTAGTGAATGAGCAGTTCTTC. Translation: CASNLGAGTGLVNEQFF.

This clone came up once. The same CDR3 arises from other DNA sequences in this sample as well. The chain employs TRBV6-5 and TRBJ2-1; tentatively, D is TRBD2 (6 bases). The CDR3 has 14 residues. V was pared by 2 bases and J by 1 base, with 6 bases between. The germline CDR1 and CDR2 sequences are MNHEY and SVGAGI. CDR3 DNA sequence: TGTGCCAGCAGTTACCGGGGGTCCTACAATGAGCAGTTCTTC. The encoded protein is CASSYRGSYNEQFF.

The chain recombines TRBV29-1 with TRBJ2-5, with D perhaps being TRBD1 or TRBD2 (5 bases each). The CDR3 loop spans 15 amino acids. V lost 7 bases and J lost 0, with 18 bases in between. Germline assignment: CDR1 SQVTM and CDR2 ANQGSEA. This CDR3 reads CSARGEGTYQETQYF. The CDR3, as DNA: TGCAGCGCCCGGGGCGAGGGAACGTACCAAGAGACCCAGTACTTC.

V usage is TRBV7-9 and J usage is TRBJ2-5; D may be TRBD2 (6 bases). Trimming took 3 bases from V and 5 from J, leaving 13 bases between them. The germline V gene encodes CDR1 SEHNR and CDR2 FQNEAQ (reference sequence). The CDR3 loop spans 14 amino acids. The CDR3 sequence: CASSLMEGSETQYF. DNA for the CDR3: TGTGCCAGCAGCTTGATGGAGGGTTCCGAGACCCAGTACTTC.

This clone showed up just a few times. The chain recombines TRBV11-2 with TRBJ1-3; D not resolved. CDR1 SGHAT and CDR2 FQNNGV come from the germline V gene. V lost 1 base and J lost 2, with 6 bases in between. There are 14 residues in the CDR3. CDR3 protein: CASSLVLAGNTIYF. CDR3 sequence (DNA): TGTGCCAGCAGCTTAGTTTTGGCTGGAAACACCATATATTTT.

The V call is TRBV28, the J call TRBJ1-2; possibly TRBD1 for D (6 bases). CDR3 length: 14 residues. The germline gives CDR1 MDHEN, CDR2 SYDVKM. Trimming stripped 6 bases from V and 3 bases from J, with 14 bases between. For the CDR3, the DNA is TGTGCCAGCAGCTCGGGGGCTCTCGACTATGGCTACACCTTC. It is translated as CASSSGALDYGYTF.

The genes are TRBV5-6 and TRBJ1-4, with TRBD1 matching 7 bases. The J segment lost 7 bases and the V segment lost 4 bases, leaving 7 bases of the junction unmatched. Per the germline V gene, CDR1 is SGHDT and CDR2 is YYEEEE. The CDR3 consists of 14 residues. The CDR3: CASSRGQTGEKLFF. The CDR3 nucleotides read TGTGCCAGCAGCAGGGGACAGACAGGTGAAAAACTGTTTTTT.